Below are 7 T cell receptor beta chains sequenced from a single sample in a study of OX40 agonist ivuxolimab in advanced cancers. Here immunoSEQ multiplex PCR was the method, and the copy in TCRdb shows in-frame clones only, minus some. The data show over 50,000 clones, 92% seen once. This sample comprised CD4+ or CD8+ T cells sorted from blood, obtained in a trial of the OX40 agonist ivuxolimab. These receptors originate from an adult with an advanced solid tumor such as melanoma, head and neck, liver or kidney cancer.

The chain has TRBV7-3 and TRBJ1-5; 8 nucleotides match TRBD1. With V trimmed by 1 base and J by 0 bases, 11 bases remained unmatched. The CDR3 covers 19 residues. Germline loops: CDR1 SGHTA, CDR2 FQGTGA. This CDR3 is CASSLIRAGGADSNQPQHF. Here the CDR3 DNA reads TGTGCCAGCAGCTTAATTCGGGCAGGGGGCGCGGATAGCAATCAGCCCCAGCATTTT.

V and J are TRBV4-2 and TRBJ2-1, with TRBD1 matching 8 bases. Looked up from germline, CDR1 is LGHNA and CDR2 is YNFKEQ. Germline trimming cut 4 bases from V and 4 bases from J; bases unmatched to any gene: 6. This CDR3 has 15 amino acids. The CDR3 loop is CASSRIRDRYNEQFF. CDR3 nucleotides: TGTGCCAGCAGCCGTATCCGGGACAGGTACAATGAGCAGTTCTTC.

The chain recombines TRBV19 with TRBJ2-1; D ambiguous. V gave up 2 bases and J gave up 0 bases, with 8 bases separating them. The CDR3 runs to 15 residues. CDR1 is LNHDA and CDR2 is SQIVND in the germline V gene (reference sequence). The CDR3 DNA reads TGTGCCAGTAGTATATCCCTGAGCTCCTACAATGAGCAGTTCTTC. Translating it yields CASSISLSSYNEQFF.

V usage is TRBV14 and J usage is TRBJ1-2; D unresolved. V dropped 2 bases and J dropped 4 bases, with 8 bases sitting between them. The CDR3 contains 13 residues. In germline, CDR1 is SGHDN, CDR2 FVKESK. The CDR3 DNA sequence: TGTGCCAGCAGCCAAACGGGTGGCTATGGCTACACCTTC. Encoded protein: CASSQTGGYGYTF.

The V and J genes are TRBV10-3 and TRBJ2-7, with TRBD2 as a possible D gene (6 bases). Trimming pared 4 bases from V and 4 bases from J, leaving 11 bases between. Germline V lookup: CDR1 ENHRY, CDR2 SYGVKD. The CDR3 has 13 residues. CDR3 amino acids: CAISAGSGYEQYV. The CDR3 coding sequence is TGTGCCATCAGTGCCGGGAGTGGGTACGAGCAGTACGTC.

The J gene is TRBJ2-1, the V gene TRBV4-1; weak D call: TRBD2 (5 bases). Germline V gene lookup returns CDR1 MGHRA and CDR2 YSYEKL. V was pared by 8 bases and J by 1 base, with 12 bases between. This CDR3 has 14 amino acids. In DNA, the CDR3 is TGCGCCAGCGGCGAGAGCGGTTCCTACAATGAGCAGTTCTTC. This encodes CASGESGSYNEQFF.

This clone appeared a single time. The genes are TRBV4-2 and TRBJ2-1; D remains unclear. Trimming cost V 0 bases and J 8 bases, with 11 bases left between them. The CDR3 is made up of 14 amino acids. Germline V gene lookup returns CDR1 LGHNA and CDR2 YNFKEQ. The CDR3 is CASSQDSTADEQFF. The CDR3 nucleotides are TGTGCCAGCAGCCAAGATTCGACTGCCGATGAGCAGTTCTTC.